This T cell receptor (beta chain) was found in a study of cytomegalovirus exposure and HLA in healthy donors. Study in general: Most donors, just over 80% of 398 genotyped, fell in the Caucasian-associated ancestry cluster.

PCR was performed using 60 Vbeta and 13 Jbeta primers. Under the authors' procedure: An analysis performed later counted 75 million to 80 million unique TCR beta chains (roughly 10 million of them shared). Method: immunoSEQ multiplex PCR; TCRdb's copy keeps in-frame clones and lacks some. D and trimming come from the DNA, and the V and J calls and clone size come from that table. The data hold 100,000 or so clones, with roughly 76% observed a single time. Samples came from healthy bone marrow donors. J lost 6 bases, V lost 5 bases, and 3 bases had no gene match. Per the germline V gene, CDR1 is WSHSY and CDR2 is SAAADI. CDR3 length: 12 amino acids.

Sequenced material: PBMCs. The chain employs TRBV10-2 and TRBJ2-7; TRBD1 aligns across 8 bases. The TCR originated in a woman between 35 and 50 years old in good health and CMV-seropositive. Written as DNA, the CDR3 is TGCGCCAGCAGTCGACAGGGGAGCGAGCAGTACTTC. It is translated as CASSRQGSEQYF.